Listed below are T cell receptor beta chains from one sample, sequenced in a study of blood T cell repertoires in COVID-19. This table comes from immunoSEQ multiplex PCR, and its TCRdb copy is limited to in-frame clones, with some not included. Of about 180,000 clones in the sample, around three quarters were seen once. The sequencing input was peripheral blood. The source is a man in his sixties or seventies with active or convalescent COVID-19. Each CDR3 is given with its conserved first and last residue. A D gene is named only where the DNA matches it firmly. Clone size is stated in some rows and not others, as once, few, many or a class when expanded.

-,TRBJ1-5,-,13,TRBV6-5,TGTGCCAGCAAAGCGGGGGCCGGTCAGCCCCAGCATTTT,CASKAGAGQPQHF
TRBD1,TRBJ1-1,-,14,TRBV5-6,TGTGCCAGCAGCCCTCGGACAGGGGGGACTGAAGCTTTCTTT,CASSPRTGGTEAFF
TRBD1,TRBJ2-7,few,13,TRBV5-1,TGCGCCAGCAGCGGGACAGACGTAGGCGAGCAGTACTTC,CASSGTDVGEQYF
TRBD2,TRBJ2-1,-,16,TRBV2,TGTGCCAGCAGTGAAGCCGGCGGGGGACTCGCGGAGGAGCAGTTCTTC,CASSEAGGGLAEEQFF
-,TRBJ1-2,few,15,TRBV9,TGTGCCAGCAGCGTAGAATCGGGTAACCATTATGGCTACACCTTC,CASSVESGNHYGYTF
TRBD2,TRBJ2-1,few,15,TRBV11-2,TGTGCCAGCAGCTTGGGCCTCGGACTAGCGGAGCTAGGGATCTTC,CASSLGLGLAELGIF
-,TRBJ1-3,-,13,TRBV2,TGTGCCAGCAGTGCCAGCTCTGGAAACACCATATATTTT,CASSASSGNTIYF
TRBD1,TRBJ1-3,-,16,TRBV6-1,TGTGCCAGCAGTGTGGGACAGGGGGCAGACGGAAACACCATATATTTT,CASSVGQGADGNTIYF
TRBD1,TRBJ2-7,-,15,TRBV6-6,TGTGCCAGCAGCTGGGGACAGGGTAGGTCCTACGAGCAGTACTTC,CASSWGQGRSYEQYF
TRBD1,TRBJ1-1,-,18,TRBV28,TGTGCCAGCAGTCTCCACCTATTGGACAGGAGAGTAAACACTGAAGCTTTCTTT,CASSLHLLDRRVNTEAFF